This TCR beta chain comes out of a study of human T cells and chemical hapten exposure. Turning to the study itself: Upper inner arm skin measuring approximately 2 cm by approximately 2 cm received 2% DPC for sensitization. The study, taken as a whole, reports: Against controls, expanded TCRs gave rise to significantly more large CDR3 similarity clusters.

The germline V and J ends were trimmed by 1 base and 4 bases, with 8 bases remaining between them. CDR3 size: 13 residues. Germline V CDR1 and CDR2: SGHNT, YENEEA. Authors' analysis steps: Individual samples carried between 23,224 and 690,600 TCRs, with 80,000 to 100,000 as the median. TCRdb recomputed calls from the RACE reads with MiXCR, one row per CDR3 protein. TCRdb, rather than the study authors, made the V and J calls. The sample has about 84,000 distinct CDR3 sequences, about 9.4% seen once; the top ten hold 4% to 5.5%. This clonotype has ten or more counts. Antigen specificity is unknown. Time point specified: patch test 2, 6 weeks after DPC sensitization. The treatment: therapeutic diphenylcyclopropenone sensitization with weekly scalp DPC. Blood, whole and unfractionated, served as the source for total RNA extraction.

The J gene is TRBJ2-7, the V gene TRBV11-3; D may be TRBD2 (6 bases). The sample in question was whole blood, obtained in connection with sensitization to the hapten diphenylcyclopropenone (DPC). The clonotype was recovered from a woman aged 50 to 65 with alopecia areata. Some clones in this sample may be carry-over from other donors' samples. CDR3 bases: TGTGCCAGCAGCTTAGGGGAGGTTTACGAGCAGTACTTC. This gives the protein CASSLGEVYEQYF.